These 9 T cell receptor beta chains share one sample of origin, sequenced in a study. MiXCR, run by TCRdb on the 5' RACE reads, gives a single entry per CDR3 protein. Of 55,000 to 80,000 distinct CDR3 sequences in the sample, 22% were seen once. The sequenced sample was memory CD4+ T cells sorted from a lymph node. As for subset: memory CD4+ T cells, CD4+CD45RO+CD25-. These receptors were taken from a female donor with breast cancer.

This clonotype has more than one count but fewer than ten. J is TRBJ1-5 and V is TRBV5-1; D call uncertain. V was trimmed by 3 bases and J by 6 bases, leaving 19 bases between them. CDR3 length: 16 amino acids. CDR1 is SGHRS and CDR2 is YFSETQ in the germline V gene. The CDR3: CASSSQPDGFSQPQHF. For the CDR3, the DNA is TGCGCCAGCAGCTCGCAACCGGACGGATTCAGTCAGCCCCAGCATTTT. The entire variable domain, with the rest obtained from reference TRBV5-1 and TRBJ1-5, is as follows: KAGVTQTPRYLIKTRGQQVTLSCSPISGHRSVSWYQQTPGQGLQFLFEYFSETQRNKGNFPGRFSGRQFSNSRSEMNVSTLELGDSALYLCASSSQPDGFSQPQHFGDGTRLSIL.

This clonotype has more than one count but fewer than ten. The chain joins TRBV28 to TRBJ1-5, with a weak D call TRBD1 (5 bases). V lost 6 bases and J lost 0, with 15 bases in between. The CDR3 extends over 16 amino acids. Per germline, CDR1 MDHEN and CDR2 SYDVKM. CDR3 in DNA: TGTGCCAGCAGATCCGGGACGGCGTATAGCAATCAGCCCCAGCATTTT. It translates to CASRSGTAYSNQPQHF.

Here the CDR3 reads CSAIASGRAYQETQYF. The DNA of the CDR3 is TGCAGTGCTATTGCTAGCGGGAGGGCCTACCAAGAGACCCAGTACTTC. This sequence joins TRBV20-1 and TRBJ2-5; 12 bases are shared with TRBD2. Per the germline V gene, CDR1 is DFQATT and CDR2 is SNEGSKA (reference sequence). The CDR3 has 16 amino acids. V shed 4 bases, J shed 0 bases, and the junction held 6 bases outside the gene matches.

This clonotype appeared a few times. The gene calls are TRBV4-1 and TRBJ2-5; 9 bases fit TRBD1. J gave up 5 bases and V 1 base, and 5 bases lay outside the gene matches. The CDR3 consists of 15 residues. The germline CDR1 and CDR2 sequences are MGHRA and YSYEKL. CDR3 DNA sequence: TGCGCCAGCAGCCAAGTCCCGGACAGGGGTGAGACCCAGTACTTC. Translation: CASSQVPDRGETQYF.

The chain has TRBV20-1 and TRBJ2-5; D uncertain. The CDR3 runs 11 residues. Per germline, CDR1 DFQATT and CDR2 SNEGSKA (reference sequence). The V end was cut by 4 bases, the J end by 3 bases, with 6 bases between. The CDR3 bases are TGCAGTGCTACCATAGAAGAGACCCAGTACTTC. Translation gives CSATIEETQYF.

This clonotype was seen only a few times. This sequence joins TRBV6-5 and TRBJ1-1; D is undetermined. The CDR3 covers 14 residues. CDR1 is MNHEY and CDR2 is SVGAGI in the germline V gene. V was pared by 5 bases and J by 5 bases, with 15 bases between. The DNA for the CDR3 is TGTGCCAGCAGTAAAGGACCTCTAGGGACTGAAGCTTTCTTT. Translating it yields CASSKGPLGTEAFF.

As for this clonotype: The junction departs from germline at one end; a sequencing error may be responsible. The chain is built from TRBV7-2 and TRBJ1-1; D might be TRBD1 (5 bases). In germline, CDR1 is SGHTA, CDR2 FQGNSA. CDR3 size: 13 residues. The CDR3 protein is CASGRQRNTEAVF. The CDR3 coding sequence is TGTGCCAGCGGCCGACAGAGAAACACTGAAGCTGTCTTT.

The chain is built from TRBV28 and TRBJ1-4, with D possibly being TRBD1 (5 bases). This CDR3 has 16 amino acids. The germline CDR1 and CDR2 sequences are MDHEN and SYDVKM. V lost 3 bases, J lost 3 bases, and 14 bases lay in between. Here the CDR3 reads CASSFWDVGANEKLFF. In DNA form, the CDR3 reads TGTGCCAGCAGTTTCTGGGACGTGGGCGCTAATGAAAAACTGTTTTTT. Full variable domain (rest looked up from reference TRBV28 and TRBJ1-4): DVKVTQSSRYLVKRTGEKVFLECVQDMDHENMFWYRQDPGLGLRLIYFSYDVKMKEKGDIPEGYSVSREKKERFSLILESASTNQTSMYLCASSFWDVGANEKLFFGSGTQLSVL.

J is TRBJ2-3 and V is TRBV11-3, with D unclear. V dropped 1 base and J dropped 0 bases, with 11 bases sitting between them. The CDR3 totals 16 residues. Germline V CDR1 and CDR2: SGHNT, YENEEA. The CDR3, as DNA: TGTGCCAGCAGCTTAGGGCCTTTTTCTAGCACAGATACGCAGTATTTT. Protein: CASSLGPFSSTDTQYF. Drawing the rest from reference TRBV11-3 and TRBJ2-3, the complete variable domain is EAGVVQSPRYKIIEKKQPVAFWCNPISGHNTLYWYLQNLGQGPELLIRYENEEAVDDSQLPKDRFSAERLKGVDSTLKIQPAELGDSAVYLCASSLGPFSSTDTQYFGPGTRLTVL.